A selection of T cell receptor beta chains follows, all from one sample in a study of CD8 T cells in ankylosing spondylitis. TCRdb reprocessed the 5' RACE reads with MiXCR, giving one entry per CDR3 protein. There are over 200,000 distinct CDR3 sequences in the sample; around 16% occur only once, and roughly 46% lies in the top ten. What was sequenced was blood, either unsorted or a sorted T cell fraction (not recorded which). Receptor source: a male donor with ankylosing spondylitis. CDR3s include the opening cysteine and the closing phenylalanine or tryptophan. A D gene is named only where the DNA matches it firmly. A row's size may be missing; if present it is once, few, many or a size class.

NA	TRBV15	NA	TRBJ1-6	CATSRGTNSPLHF	TGTGCCACCAGCCGAGGTACTAATTCACCCCTCCACTTT
NA	TRBV4-3	few	TRBJ2-1	CASSQDRVAEQFF	TGCGCCAGCAGCCAAGATAGAGTTGCTGAGCAGTTCTTC
TRBD1	TRBV12-3/TRBV12-4	many	TRBJ2-3	CASSNPFEQGVNTDTQYF	TGTGCCAGCAGCAATCCTTTCGAACAGGGGGTTAATACAGATACGCAGTATTTT
NA	TRBV12-3/TRBV12-4	NA	TRBJ1-2	CASSSQQNYGYTF	TGTGCCAGCAGTTCCCAACAGAACTATGGCTACACCTTC
NA	TRBV5-5	many	TRBJ1-5	CASSIRDGYNQPQHF	TGTGCCAGCAGCATTCGGGACGGCTACAATCAGCCCCAGCATTTT
NA	TRBV10-3	few	TRBJ2-1	CAISDLDNEQFF	TGTGCCATCAGTGATCTTGACAATGAGCAGTTCTTC
NA	TRBV29-1	few	TRBJ2-7	CSVEDQATYEQYF	TGCAGCGTTGAAGATCAAGCTACCTACGAGCAGTACTTC
NA	TRBV14	NA	TRBJ2-5	CASRPGIGGETQYF	TGTGCCAGCAGACCGGGGATCGGAGGAGAGACCCAGTACTTC
NA	TRBV12-3/TRBV12-4	NA	TRBJ2-3	CASSLAGLDTDTLYF	TGTGCCAGCAGTTTAGCTGGGCTGGACACAGATACGCTGTATTTT
NA	TRBV30	few	TRBJ2-7	CAWRIDGLYEQYF	TGTGCCTGGAGAATAGATGGCCTCTACGAGCAGTACTTC
NA	TRBV27	NA	TRBJ1-1	CASSGLNTEAFF	TGTGCCAGCAGTGGATTGAACACTGAAGCTTTCTTT
NA	TRBV29-1	NA	TRBJ2-2	CSADADTTPGELFF	TGCAGCGCCGACGCCGACACGACGCCCGGGGAGCTGTTTTTT